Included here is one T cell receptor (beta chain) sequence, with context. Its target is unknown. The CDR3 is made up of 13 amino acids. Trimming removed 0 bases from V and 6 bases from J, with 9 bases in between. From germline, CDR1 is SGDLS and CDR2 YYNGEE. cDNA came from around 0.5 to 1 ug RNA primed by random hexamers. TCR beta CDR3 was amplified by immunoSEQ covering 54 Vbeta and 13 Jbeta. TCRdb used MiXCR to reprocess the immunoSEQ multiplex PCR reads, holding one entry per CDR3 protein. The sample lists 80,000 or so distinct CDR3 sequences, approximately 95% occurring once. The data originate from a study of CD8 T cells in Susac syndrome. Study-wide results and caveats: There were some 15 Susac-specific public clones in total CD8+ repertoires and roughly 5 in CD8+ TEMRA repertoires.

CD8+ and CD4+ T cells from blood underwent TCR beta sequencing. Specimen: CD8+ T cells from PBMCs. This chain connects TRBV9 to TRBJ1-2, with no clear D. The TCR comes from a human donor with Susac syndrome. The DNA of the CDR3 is TGTGCCAGCAGCGTAGGCCAGGCGGATGGCTACACCTTC. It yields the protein CASSVGQADGYTF.